These 20 T cell receptor beta chains came from one sample sequenced in a study of T cells in Graves' hyperthyroidism and ophthalmopathy. The source material, RNA transcripts, was used to amplify TCR beta CDR3 regions. A set of HTBI primers served as the primers for a first-round RT-PCR of the TCR CDR3. From the multiplex PCR reads, TCRdb called clonotypes with MiXCR, one entry per CDR3 protein. There are about 300,000 distinct CDR3 sequences in the sample; 25% to 30% occur only once, and around 28% lies in the top ten. Sequencing was done on a sample of blood. These receptors all stem from a man aged 40-49 years with Graves' hyperthyroidism that later progressed to Graves' ophthalmopathy.

In its sample, this clonotype was seen many times. The CDR3 nucleotides read TGTGCCAGCAGTCCAACCCCGGACCGTCCTAGCACAGATACGCAGTATTTT. This encodes CASSPTPDRPSTDTQYF. The chain couples TRBV6-5 to TRBJ2-3; D not certain. CDR1 MNHEY and CDR2 SVGAGI come from the germline V gene. V lost 5 bases, J lost 0 bases, and 18 bases lay in between. The length of the CDR3 is 17 residues.

The sample holds many counts of this clonotype. The J gene is TRBJ1-2, the V gene TRBV19; 8 bases agree with TRBD1. This CDR3 has 14 amino acids. Germline CDR1 reads LNHDA; CDR2 reads SQIVND (reference sequence). The J segment lost 7 bases and the V segment lost 1 base, leaving 5 bases of the junction unmatched. CDR3 in DNA: TGTGCCAGTAGTATAGTCCAGGGGGCTTCTGGCTACACCTTC. The encoded protein is CASSIVQGASGYTF. The complete variable domain, with remaining parts taken from reference TRBV19 and TRBJ1-2, reads DGGITQSPKYLFRKEGQNVTLSCEQNLNHDAMYWYRQDPGQGLRLIYYSQIVNDFQKGDIAEGYSVSREKKESFPLTVTSAQKNPTAFYLCASSIVQGASGYTFGSGTRLTVV.

This clonotype was observed at least ten times. V gene TRBV15 combines with J gene TRBJ2-7, with 11 bases identical to TRBD2. Trimming took 0 bases from V and 6 from J; bases not matched to a gene: 7. The germline V gene has CDR1 LNHNV and CDR2 YYDKDF (reference sequence). This CDR3 is 16 amino acids long. Here the CDR3 DNA reads TGTGCCACCAGCAGAGATCTGCTAGCGGGAGGATCCGAGCAGTACTTC. Protein: CATSRDLLAGGSEQYF. The full variable domain, in which reference TRBV15 and TRBJ2-7 provide the parts outside the CDR3, is DAMVIQNPRYQVTQFGKPVTLSCSQTLNHNVMYWYQQKSSQAPKLLFHYYDKDFNNEADTPDNFQSRRPNTSFCFLDIRSPGLGDTAMYLCATSRDLLAGGSEQYFGPGTRLTVT.

J is TRBJ1-1 and V is TRBV19; a possible D gene is TRBD1 (5 bases). The CDR3 runs 15 residues. Trimming stripped 4 bases from V and 1 base from J, with 13 bases between. Germline assignment: CDR1 LNHDA and CDR2 SQIVND (reference sequence). This CDR3 is CASSKQGRRNTEAFF. CDR3 coding DNA: TGTGCCAGTAGTAAGCAGGGTAGAAGGAACACTGAAGCTTTCTTT.

This clonotype was seen a few times. The chain recombines TRBV6-1 with TRBJ2-7; 9 nucleotides match TRBD2. Germline lookup yields CDR1 MNHNS and CDR2 SASEGT. The CDR3 has 14 amino acids. V was clipped by 4 bases and J by 7 bases; unmatched bases: 8. Here the CDR3 reads CASSGLAEPREQYF. CDR3 DNA: TGTGCCAGCAGTGGACTAGCGGAACCCCGGGAGCAGTACTTC.

The chain carries TRBV6-2 or TRBV6-3 and TRBJ2-7; D possibly corresponds to TRBD1 (6 bases). This CDR3 is 16 amino acids long. Germline CDR1 reads MNHEY; CDR2 reads SVGEGT. V was shortened by 0 bases and J by 0 bases, with 12 bases between the two germline ends. Here the CDR3 DNA reads TGTGCCAGCAGTTACTCCCAAGGACAGAACTCCTACGAGCAGTACTTC. Translating it yields CASSYSQGQNSYEQYF.

The table lists this clonotype with a count of one. This sequence joins TRBV2 and TRBJ2-5; no clear D. Trimming took off 8 bases at V and 5 bases at J, with 12 bases between the two ends. Germline V gene lookup returns CDR1 SNHLY and CDR2 FYNNEI. This CDR3 spans 12 amino acids. The CDR3 spells CASSTSPETQYF. CDR3 nucleotides: TGTGCCAGCTCCACATCCCCGGAGACCCAGTACTTC. Variable domain in full (rest from reference TRBV2 and TRBJ2-5): EPEVTQTPSHQVTQMGQEVILRCVPISNHLYFYWYRQILGQKVEFLVSFYNNEISEKSEIFDDQFSVERPDGSNFTLKIRSTKLEDSAMYFCASSTSPETQYFGPGTRLLVL.

As to this clonotype: Being one base from a much bigger clone, this may be a read error. The rearrangement joins TRBV7-2 to TRBJ2-1; 7 bases map to TRBD1. Germline loops: CDR1 SGHTA, CDR2 FQGNSA. V lost 4 bases and J lost 5; bases outside the gene matches: 8. This CDR3 contains 15 residues. CDR3 nucleotide sequence: TGTGCCAGCAGCTCGGTCAGGGGGTCCCACAATGAGCAGTTCTTC. Protein product: CASSSVRGSHNEQFF.

This sequence joins TRBV5-1 and TRBJ2-5, with 9 bases identical to TRBD2. CDR1 and CDR2 (germline): SGHRS, YFSETQ. This CDR3 spans 16 amino acids. After removal of 1 base from V and 0 bases from J, the junction contained 4 bases not matched to a gene. The chain's CDR3 is CASSLFLAGYQETQYF. In DNA, the CDR3 is TGCGCCAGCAGCTTGTTTCTAGCGGGATACCAAGAGACCCAGTACTTC.

J is TRBJ1-1 and V is TRBV10-1; tentatively, D is TRBD1 (5 bases). The CDR3 loop spans 15 amino acids. V was cut by 4 bases and J by 0 bases, with 12 bases left in between. In germline, CDR1 is WNHNN, CDR2 SYGVQD (reference sequence). CDR3 in DNA: TGCGCCAGCAGTGCGGCTTCAGGGATGAACACTGAAGCTTTCTTT. It specifies CASSAASGMNTEAFF.

This clonotype was detected ten times or more. V and J are TRBV6-5 and TRBJ2-7; 13 bases align to TRBD2. The germline CDR1 and CDR2 sequences are MNHEY and SVGAGI. After removal of 0 bases from V and 4 bases from J, the junction contained 3 bases not matched to a gene. CDR3 length: 16 residues. CDR3 sequence (DNA): TGTGCCAGCAGTTACTCTGGGACTAGCGGGAATTACGAGCAGTACTTC. Translation gives CASSYSGTSGNYEQYF.

The chain links TRBV28 to TRBJ1-3; D uncertain. V lost 6 bases and J 2 bases, leaving 14 bases between the germline ends. The germline V gene has CDR1 MDHEN and CDR2 SYDVKM. This CDR3 spans 15 amino acids. This chain's CDR3 is CASSPQTVPGNTIYF. In nucleotides, the CDR3 is TGTGCCAGCAGCCCCCAGACTGTCCCTGGAAACACCATATATTTT.

This clonotype was picked up many times. CDR3 in DNA: TGTGCCAGCAGTTTAGGATCTCAGGCATACTCCTACGAGCAGTACTTC. Its protein product is CASSLGSQAYSYEQYF. V and J are TRBV12-3 or TRBV12-4 and TRBJ2-7, with D unclear. The CDR3 loop spans 16 amino acids. V gave up 1 base and J gave up 0 bases, with 13 bases separating them.

This clonotype appeared many times. This chain links TRBV20-1 with TRBJ1-1; no clear D gene. Germline V CDR1 and CDR2: DFQATT, SNEGSKA (reference sequence). The CDR3 has 10 residues. Trimming took 5 bases from V and 7 from J, leaving 8 bases between them. The CDR3 DNA reads TGCAGTGCTTCGGGAGGTGAAGCTTTCTTT. Its translation: CSASGGEAFF.

The chain couples TRBV28 to TRBJ2-7, with 10 bases lining up with TRBD2. Per the germline V gene, CDR1 is MDHEN and CDR2 is SYDVKM. This CDR3 has 16 amino acids. Trimming cost V 8 bases and J 2 bases; bases outside gene matches: 12. The CDR3 reads CASSPPGLADTYEQYF. CDR3 nucleotides: TGTGCCAGCTCCCCTCCAGGACTAGCGGACACCTACGAGCAGTACTTC. The whole variable domain, filled in from reference TRBV28 and TRBJ2-7, reads DVKVTQSSRYLVKRTGEKVFLECVQDMDHENMFWYRQDPGLGLRLIYFSYDVKMKEKGDIPEGYSVSREKKERFSLILESASTNQTSMYLCASSPPGLADTYEQYFGPGTRLTVT.

The V call is TRBV12-3 or TRBV12-4, the J call TRBJ2-5, with TRBD1 as a possible D gene (5 bases). The ends were cut back, 6 bases at V and 0 bases at J, with 11 bases in the middle. This CDR3 has 14 residues. CDR3 in DNA: TGTGCCAGCAGCGGACAAACCTACCAAGAGACCCAGTACTTC. Residues: CASSGQTYQETQYF.

In this sample, this clonotype turned up many times. The chain couples TRBV15 to TRBJ1-1; the match to TRBD1 covers 7 bases. The CDR3 extends over 16 amino acids. Per germline, CDR1 LNHNV and CDR2 YYDKDF (reference sequence). Germline trimming cut 3 bases from V and 1 base from J; bases unmatched to any gene: 8. Written as DNA, the CDR3 is TGTGCCACCAGCAGCGGGAGGGGGCAGGGGAACACTGAAGCTTTCTTT. Protein sequence: CATSSGRGQGNTEAFF.

This clonotype occurred many times. The rearrangement joins TRBV12-3 or TRBV12-4 to TRBJ1-1; D is unresolved. This CDR3 has 13 amino acids. The ends were cut back, 3 bases at V and 1 base at J, with 6 bases in the middle. CDR3 protein: CASSFTWNTEAFF. The CDR3 DNA follows: TGTGCCAGCAGTTTTACCTGGAACACTGAAGCTTTCTTT.

This clonotype was observed at least ten times. The CDR3 region is CASSSTGGTETQYF. CDR3 bases: TGTGCCAGCAGCTCGACAGGGGGTACGGAGACCCAGTACTTC. This rearrangement joins TRBV7-9 to TRBJ2-5; 9 bases map to TRBD1. CDR1 is SEHNR and CDR2 is FQNEAQ in the germline V gene (reference sequence). The CDR3 is 14 amino acids. V shed 4 bases, J shed 5 bases, and the junction held 5 bases outside the gene matches.

This chain links TRBV12-3 or TRBV12-4 with TRBJ1-2; TRBD1 might be the D (5 bases). V was clipped by 6 bases and J by 3 bases, with 17 bases between them. This CDR3 region has 15 residues. The CDR3 region is CASRGFSVRDYGYTF. The CDR3 nucleotides read TGTGCCAGCAGAGGCTTCTCCGTCAGGGACTATGGCTACACCTTC.